The 24 T cell receptor beta chains reported below all come from one sample, sequenced in a study of cytomegalovirus exposure and HLA in healthy donors. The PCR had 60 Vbeta and 13 Jbeta primers. Sequencing was performed with immunoSEQ multiplex PCR; in TCRdb, only in-frame clones are kept and a portion is missing. The sample consists of some 170,000 clones, 70% to 85% of them appearing once. The specimen sequenced was PBMCs. Every receptor here comes from a human donor in good health.

The chain combines TRBV5-1 with TRBJ2-5; TRBD2 is a possible D gene (6 bases). The DNA end favors TRBJ2-7, so the J call may be wrong. Germline CDR1 SGHRS, CDR2 YFSETQ. The CDR3 runs to 14 residues. CDR3 region: CASEEGINSYEQYF. DNA for the CDR3: TGCGCCAGCGAGGAGGGAATTAACTCCTACGAGCAGTACTTC.

This clone has a handful of counts. The chain combines TRBV2 with TRBJ2-5; TRBD2 might be the D (6 bases). The ends were cut back, 6 bases at V and 1 base at J, with 9 bases in the middle. Looked up from germline, CDR1 is SNHLY and CDR2 is FYNNEI. There are 13 residues in the CDR3. CDR3 sequence reads: CASRGLPQETQYF. The CDR3 coding sequence is TGTGCCAGCAGGGGACTGCCCCAAGAGACCCAGTACTTC.

This chain links TRBV11-2 with TRBJ2-7, with 11 bases identical to TRBD1. V shed 3 bases, J shed 5 bases, and the junction held 9 bases outside the gene matches. The CDR3 length is 16 residues. Germline V gene lookup returns CDR1 SGHAT and CDR2 FQNNGV. The CDR3 sequence: CASSLGVGTGGNEQYF. The CDR3 DNA is TGTGCCAGCAGCTTGGGGGTCGGGACAGGGGGGAACGAGCAGTACTTC.

This clone has only a few counts. The rearrangement links TRBV7-9 to TRBJ1-2; possibly TRBD1 for D (5 bases). Looked up from germline, CDR1 is SEHNR and CDR2 is FQNEAQ (reference sequence). Trimming stripped 8 bases from V and 0 bases from J, with 16 bases between. The CDR3 runs to 15 residues. The CDR3 DNA reads as TGTGCCAGCTCAAAGCCCGGGGGAGCTAACTATGGCTACACCTTC. As protein: CASSKPGGANYGYTF.

This chain uses TRBV7-2 with TRBJ2-3; the match to TRBD2 covers 7 bases. The junction had 4 bases not matched to a gene; V was cut back by 4 bases and J by 0 bases. The CDR3 covers 15 residues. The germline CDR1 and CDR2 sequences are SGHTA and FQGNSA. CDR3 loop: CASSYSSGSTDTQYF. CDR3 in DNA: TGTGCCAGCAGCTACTCTAGCGGTAGCACAGATACGCAGTATTTT. The entire variable domain, with the rest obtained from reference TRBV7-2 and TRBJ2-3, is as follows: GAGVSQSPSNKVTEKGKDVELRCDPISGHTALYWYRQSLGQGLEFLIYFQGNSAPDKSGLPSDRFSAERTGGSVSTLTIQRTQQEDSAVYLCASSYSSGSTDTQYFGPGTRLTVL.

This clone was picked up one time. The chain employs TRBV19 and TRBJ1-2; D not certain. The germline V gene has CDR1 LNHDA and CDR2 SQIVND (reference sequence). CDR3 length: 12 amino acids. The V gene lost 7 bases and the J gene lost 5 bases, with 11 bases spanning the gap. The DNA of the CDR3 is TGTGCCAGTACTCGCGGGGAGTATGGCTACACCTTC. This sequence encodes CASTRGEYGYTF.

The genes are TRBV18 and TRBJ2-5; D gene ambiguous. V was trimmed by 0 bases and J by 4 bases, leaving 3 bases between them. CDR1 and CDR2 (germline): KGHSH, LQKENI. This CDR3 comprises 12 residues. CDR3 bases: TGTGCCAGCTCACCACCTCTAGAGACCCAGTACTTC. Translation gives CASSPPLETQYF.

This clone has a single count. J is TRBJ1-6 and V is TRBV5-1; no reliable D call. There are 15 residues in the CDR3. V lost 1 base and J lost 5, with 10 bases in between. The germline V gene encodes CDR1 SGHRS and CDR2 YFSETQ. CDR3 protein: CASSLSGQNNSPLHF. In DNA, the CDR3 is TGCGCCAGCAGCTTGTCTGGGCAGAATAATTCACCCCTCCACTTT.

The chain joins TRBV25-1 to TRBJ2-7; 7 positions match TRBD1. J gave up 2 bases and V 1 base, and 8 bases lay outside the gene matches. The CDR3 is 16 amino acids. CDR1 is MGHDK, CDR2 SYGVNS, per germline. CDR3 bases: TGTGCCAGCAGTGAATTGATCCGGACAGGTCCCTACGAGCAGTACTTC. Translation: CASSELIRTGPYEQYF.

In its sample, this clone was seen a few times. The chain has TRBV7-9 and TRBJ1-1; D not certain. Germline loops: CDR1 SEHNR, CDR2 FQNEAQ (reference sequence). The CDR3 spans 12 residues. Trimming removed 1 base at V and 8 bases at J, with 8 bases between. CDR3 amino acids: CASSLVLREAFF. In DNA, the CDR3 is TGTGCCAGCAGCTTAGTGCTGCGAGAAGCTTTCTTT.

The chain combines TRBV6-5 with TRBJ2-5, with 7 bases fitting TRBD1. J lost 0 bases, V lost 3 bases, and 1 base had no gene match. Germline lookup yields CDR1 MNHEY and CDR2 SVGAGI. The CDR3 has 14 residues. The chain's CDR3 is CASSYGQDQETQYF. The DNA of the CDR3 is TGTGCCAGCAGTTATGGACAGGACCAAGAGACCCAGTACTTC.

This chain connects TRBV23-1 to TRBJ1-5; D gene ambiguous. TRBV23-1 is noted as an ORF with a role that remains uncertain. CDR3 size: 16 residues. Trimming took off 7 bases at V and 0 bases at J, with 16 bases between the two ends. The CDR3 region is CASKRDRRRSNQPQHF. The CDR3 coding sequence is TGCGCCAGCAAGCGCGACCGGAGGCGTAGCAATCAGCCCCAGCATTTT.

In this sample, this clone turned up a few times. The rearrangement links TRBV4-3 to TRBJ1-2, with a tentative D call TRBD1 (5 bases). The CDR3 consists of 14 residues. Between the trimmed V and J ends, which lost 0 bases and 5 bases, there was a span of 10 bases. Germline V gene sequence: CDR1 LGHNA, CDR2 YSLEER. The CDR3 nucleotides read TGCGCCAGCAGCCAAGACCGGGGGATGTATGGCTACACCTTC. The encoded protein is CASSQDRGMYGYTF.

This clone has only a few counts. The chain recombines TRBV4-1 with TRBJ1-2; D remains unclear. The CDR3 covers 16 residues. Germline V gives CDR1 MGHRA, CDR2 YSYEKL. Trimming left V 7 bases short and J 2 bases short, with 20 bases between. The DNA for the CDR3 is TGCGCCAGCACCCTAGCCCCGGGAAGTGGAAACTATGGCTACACCTTC. Encoded protein: CASTLAPGSGNYGYTF.

The CDR3 region has the DNA TGTGCCAGCCAAAACCTACAGGGGACTGAAGCTTTCTTT. Translation gives CASQNLQGTEAFF. The gene calls are TRBV25-1 and TRBJ1-1; TRBD1 agrees at 7 bases. The CDR3 has 13 residues. Trimming at V came to 8 bases and at J to 5 bases, leaving 8 bases not matched to a gene. The germline CDR1 and CDR2 sequences are MGHDK and SYGVNS.

The genes are TRBV5-1 and TRBJ2-7, with TRBD2 matching over 8 bases. Germline CDR1 is SGHRS and CDR2 is YFSETQ. The CDR3 loop spans 14 amino acids. V shed 4 bases and J 0 bases; nucleotides not matched to a gene: 3. CDR3 in amino acids: CASSTSGTSYEQYF. The CDR3 nucleotides read TGCGCCAGCAGCACTAGCGGAACCTCCTACGAGCAGTACTTC.

This chain links TRBV7-6 with TRBJ2-1, with TRBD2 identical over 9 bases. CDR1 is SGHVS and CDR2 is FNYEAQ in the germline V gene. V lost 7 bases, J lost 12 bases, and 16 bases stayed unmatched. The CDR3 spans 15 residues. The CDR3 DNA is TGTGCCAGCAACTCGGTCGCGGGGGGGGACACTGGGCAGTTCTTC. This translates into CASNSVAGGDTGQFF.

This chain connects TRBV5-1 to TRBJ1-6; the match to TRBD1 covers 8 bases. CDR1 SGHRS and CDR2 YFSETQ come from the germline V gene. The CDR3 has 22 amino acids. V shed 0 bases and J 4 bases; nucleotides not matched to a gene: 21. The CDR3 DNA reads TGCGCCAGCAGCTTGGAACTGGGGGTATCTGGGACAGGAGGGGATTATAATTCACCCCTCCACTTT. This codes for CASSLELGVSGTGGDYNSPLHF.

The chain recombines TRBV5-1 with TRBJ2-3; TRBD2 agrees at 7 bases. Unmatched junction bases numbered 7, after V lost 4 bases and J lost 2 bases. Germline V gives CDR1 SGHRS, CDR2 YFSETQ. CDR3 length: 15 residues. The CDR3 region is CASSPGLDSTDTQYF. As DNA, the CDR3 is TGCGCCAGCAGCCCAGGACTAGATTCCACAGATACGCAGTATTTT.

V gene TRBV29-1 combines with J gene TRBJ2-5; 7 bases match TRBD1. The J call may be mistaken, given a closer DNA end match to TRBJ2-7. The CDR3 sequence is 13 residues long. CDR1 and CDR2 from the germline V gene are SQVTM and ANQGSEA. For the CDR3, the DNA is TGCAGCGCCACCGACAGGGTGGCAAACGAGCAGTACTTC. This codes for CSATDRVANEQYF.

CDR3 residues: CALARGEETQYF. The DNA for the CDR3 is TGTGCCTTAGCGCGGGGGGAGGAGACCCAGTACTTC. The rearrangement links TRBV30 to TRBJ2-5; 8 bases agree with TRBD2. The junction had 6 bases not matched to a gene; V was cut back by 7 bases and J by 5 bases. Germline V gives CDR1 GTSNPN, CDR2 SVGIG (reference sequence). The CDR3 is made up of 12 amino acids.

This clone was detected ten times or more. This sample also contains other DNA sequences that code for the same CDR3. This CDR3 is CASSLGRTYEQYF. The CDR3 DNA sequence: TGTGCCAGCAGCTTAGGGCGGACCTACGAGCAGTACTTC. The chain has TRBV11-2 and TRBJ2-7; D is undetermined. The CDR3 covers 13 residues. Germline CDR1 SGHAT, CDR2 FQNNGV. Trimming left V 1 base short and J 2 bases short, with 6 bases between. The full variable domain, its missing parts supplied by reference TRBV11-2 and TRBJ2-7, is EAGVAQSPRYKIIEKRQSVAFWCNPISGHATLYWYQQILGQGPKLLIQFQNNGVVDDSQLPKDRFSAERLKGVDSTLKIQPAKLEDSAVYLCASSLGRTYEQYFGPGTRLTVT.

V is TRBV7-2 and J is TRBJ1-2; D call uncertain. V was shortened by 5 bases and J by 7 bases, with 23 bases between the two germline ends. This CDR3 has 16 amino acids. CDR1 and CDR2 (germline): SGHTA, FQGNSA. CDR3 sequence (DNA): TGTGCCAGCAGCGCCACTCTTGGGCCCCAACGTGGTGGCTACACCTTC. Protein sequence: CASSATLGPQRGGYTF.

This chain joins TRBV23-1 and TRBJ2-7, with D maybe TRBD1 (6 bases). TRBV23-1 falls under the ORF class, with uncertain function. V dropped 3 bases and J dropped 0 bases, with 18 bases sitting between them. The length of the CDR3 is 17 residues. The CDR3 reads CASSHQDRDKSSYEQYF. The CDR3 DNA sequence: TGCGCCAGCAGTCACCAGGACCGGGACAAAAGCTCCTACGAGCAGTACTTC.